These 10 T cell receptor beta chains were all obtained from the same sample, sequenced in a study of PD-1 blockade in classical Hodgkin lymphoma. The time point is: cycle 4 day 1 (C4D1), after six to seven weeks of nivolumab. Every single patient, without exception, relapsed after autologous stem cell transplantation, and brentuximab vedotin exposure varied. Sequenced by immunoSEQ multiplex PCR; TCRdb stores in-frame clones only, minus some. The sample carries 100,000 or so clones, approximately 89% recorded once. Specimen: peripheral blood mononuclear cells (PBMCs), collected before the fourth cycle of nivolumab. Receptors originate from a human donor with classical Hodgkin lymphoma.

This chain joins TRBV28 and TRBJ2-7, with 8 bases that match TRBD1. The CDR3 loop spans 15 amino acids. Per the germline V gene, CDR1 is MDHEN and CDR2 is SYDVKM. V dropped 0 bases and J dropped 5; count of bases not matched to a gene: 6. The CDR3 DNA follows: TGTGCCAGCAGTTTATGGCCACAGGGGGACCACGAGCAGTACTTC. Residues: CASSLWPQGDHEQYF.

The count of this clone is one. The chain joins TRBV28 to TRBJ1-5, with 9 bases lining up with TRBD1. This CDR3 region has 16 residues. V gave up 5 bases and J gave up 2 bases; unmatched junction bases: 7. CDR1 MDHEN and CDR2 SYDVKM come from the germline V gene. The CDR3 nucleotides read TGTGCCAGCAGTGCAGGGGGACAGGGACGCAATCAGCCCCAGCATTTT. It yields the protein CASSAGGQGRNQPQHF.

This clone was observed a few times. V is TRBV7-9 and J is TRBJ1-1; D gene ambiguous. Germline lookup yields CDR1 SEHNR and CDR2 FQNEAQ (reference sequence). This CDR3 contains 17 residues. With 2 bases removed from V and 4 bases from J, the gap between germline ends came to 20 bases. The CDR3 bases are TGTGCCAGCAGCTTAAAACGGGATGCAGGAGAGAGCACTGAAGCTTTCTTT. It encodes CASSLKRDAGESTEAFF.

The CDR3, as DNA: TGTGCCTGCCCGAAGGGACTAGCGGGAGTTGGTACGCAGTATTTT. Protein product: CACPKGLAGVGTQYF. The V call is TRBV30, the J call TRBJ2-3; 14 positions match TRBD2. There are 15 residues in the CDR3. Per germline, CDR1 GTSNPN and CDR2 SVGIG (reference sequence). The junction had 10 bases not matched to a gene; V was cut back by 6 bases and J by 8 bases.

The CDR3 bases are TGTGCCAGCAGTGAGAATTCGGTGACTGAAGCTTTCTTT. Amino acid sequence: CASSENSVTEAFF. The V gene is TRBV2, the J gene TRBJ1-1, with no clear D. Trimming cost V 3 bases and J 5 bases, with 10 bases left between them. There are 13 residues in the CDR3. Germline V gives CDR1 SNHLY, CDR2 FYNNEI.

The chain is built from TRBV5-6 and TRBJ2-7; tentatively, D is TRBD2 (5 bases). There are 15 residues in the CDR3. Between the trimmed V and J ends, which lost 0 bases and 1 base, there was a span of 11 bases. CDR1 and CDR2 (germline): SGHDT, YYEEEE. DNA of the CDR3: TGTGCCAGCAGCTTGGTTGCGGGTGAGTCCTACGAGCAGTACTTC. Its protein product is CASSLVAGESYEQYF.

This chain joins TRBV5-1 and TRBJ2-1; 7 bases match TRBD2. This CDR3 spans 16 amino acids. V lost 3 bases and J lost 9; bases outside the gene matches: 15. Germline-derived CDR1 and CDR2 are SGHRS and YFSETQ. CDR3 coding DNA: TGCGCCAGCAGCTCTTCCTCCGGGACTACGTTTGGTGAGCAGTTCTTC. Its translation: CASSSSSGTTFGEQFF.

The rearrangement links TRBV4-2 to TRBJ2-2; D unresolved. V lost 0 bases to trimming and J lost 6 bases, with 5 bases between them. The CDR3 runs 13 residues. Germline V gene lookup returns CDR1 LGHNA and CDR2 YNFKEQ. The CDR3 nucleotides are TGTGCCAGCAGCCAAGATCTGGCCGGGGAGCTGTTTTTT. It translates to CASSQDLAGELFF.

The rearrangement uses TRBV30 and TRBJ1-2; a possible D gene is TRBD1 (6 bases). V was clipped by 2 bases and J by 4 bases, with 14 bases between them. The CDR3 has 14 amino acids. Germline loops: CDR1 GTSNPN, CDR2 SVGIG (reference sequence). CDR3 loop: CAWSSGGPSYGYTF. The CDR3 DNA follows: TGTGCCTGGAGTAGTGGGGGGCCGAGCTATGGCTACACCTTC.

The CDR3: CAWSVSKYRNQEAFF. CDR3 bases: TGTGCCTGGAGTGTATCGAAATACCGAAATCAAGAAGCTTTCTTT. V and J are TRBV30 and TRBJ1-1; D call uncertain. CDR1 is GTSNPN and CDR2 is SVGIG in the germline V gene (reference sequence). The CDR3 covers 15 residues. V lost 0 bases and J lost 8, with 19 bases in between. Full variable domain (missing parts from reference TRBV30 and TRBJ1-1): SQTIHQWPATLVQPVGSPLSLECTVEGTSNPNLYWYRQAAGRGLQLLFYSVGIGQISSEVPQNLSASRPQDRQFILSSKKLLLSDSGFYLCAWSVSKYRNQEAFFGQGTRLTVV.